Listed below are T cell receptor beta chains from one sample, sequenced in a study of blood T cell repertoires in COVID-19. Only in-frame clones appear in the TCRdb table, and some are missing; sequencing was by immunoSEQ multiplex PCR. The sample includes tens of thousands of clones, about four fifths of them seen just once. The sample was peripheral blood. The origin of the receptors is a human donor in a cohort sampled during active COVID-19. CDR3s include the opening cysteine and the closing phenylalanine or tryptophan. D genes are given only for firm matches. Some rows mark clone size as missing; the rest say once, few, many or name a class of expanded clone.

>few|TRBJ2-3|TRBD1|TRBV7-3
TGTGCCAGCAGCTTTCAGGGGGCAGATACGCAGTATTTT
CASSFQGADTQYF
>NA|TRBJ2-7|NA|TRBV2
TGTGCCAGCAGCCCGGACACGGCCTACCTTCAGTACTTC
CASSPDTAYLQYF
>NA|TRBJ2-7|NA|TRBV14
TGTGCCAGCAGCCAAACTTACGAGCAGTACTTC
CASSQTYEQYF
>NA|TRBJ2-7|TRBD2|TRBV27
TGTGCCAGCAGCCCAGCGGGAGGGGGCGAGCAGTACTTC
CASSPAGGGEQYF
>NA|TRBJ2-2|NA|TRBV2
TGTGCCAGCAGTCTTGAACTATCCGGGGAGCTGTTTTTT
CASSLELSGELFF
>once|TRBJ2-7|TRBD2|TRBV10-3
TGTGCCATTGCCGGGACTACCCCCTACGAGCAGTACTTC
CAIAGTTPYEQYF
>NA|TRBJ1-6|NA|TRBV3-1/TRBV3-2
TGTGCCAGCAGCCAAGCGATTTGGGAGCTTAGTAATTCACCCCTCCACTTT
CASSQAIWELSNSPLHF
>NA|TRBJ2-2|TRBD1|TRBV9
TGTGCCAGCAGCGTAGGGGACAGTTACACCGGGGAGCTGTTTTTT
CASSVGDSYTGELFF
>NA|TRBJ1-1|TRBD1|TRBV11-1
TGTGCCAGCAGCTGGAGGGACAGGGGGCAAGCTTTCTTT
CASSWRDRGQAFF
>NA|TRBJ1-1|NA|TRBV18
TGTGCCAGCTCACCCGGGTCGGGAACCAGCACTGAAGCTTTCTTT
CASSPGSGTSTEAFF
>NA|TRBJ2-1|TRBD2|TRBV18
TGTGCCAGCTCACCCCCTCGCGGGGGGGCCTACAATGAGCAGTTCTTC
CASSPPRGGAYNEQFF
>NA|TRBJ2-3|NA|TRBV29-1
TGCAGCGTTGGGGCGGGTACGGCCACCACAGATACGCAGTATTTT
CSVGAGTATTDTQYF
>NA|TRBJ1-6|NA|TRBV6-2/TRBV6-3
TGTGCCAGCAGCAGCCCCCTTCTCCCTCGGAGTTCACCCCTCCACTTT
CASSSPLLPRSSPLHF
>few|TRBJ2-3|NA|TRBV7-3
TGTGCCAGCAGCTTAGGCGGGGCGGAAGATACGCAGTATTTT
CASSLGGAEDTQYF
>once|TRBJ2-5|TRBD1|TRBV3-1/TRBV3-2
TGTGCCAGCAGCCTTCAAAGAGGGACAGGCCTTTCCCAGTACTTC
CASSLQRGTGLSQYF
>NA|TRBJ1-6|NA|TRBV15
TGTGCCACCAGCAGAGATCGGCAGGTTGTTTCACCCCTCCACTTT
CATSRDRQVVSPLHF
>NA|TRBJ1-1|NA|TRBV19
TGTGCCAGTAGTATATACGGGGGGTTGTCCACTGAAGCTTTCTTT
CASSIYGGLSTEAFF
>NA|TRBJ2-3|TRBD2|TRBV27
TGTGCCAGCAGTTTATTTTTGCGGGGGGGAACAGATACGCAGTATTTT
CASSLFLRGGTDTQYF
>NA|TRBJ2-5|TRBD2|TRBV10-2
TGCGCCAGCAGAGGGACTAGCGTAGAGACCCAGTACTTC
CASRGTSVETQYF
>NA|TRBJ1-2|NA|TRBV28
TGTGCCAGCAGTCTCAGGGTCGGTGGCTACACCTTC
CASSLRVGGYTF
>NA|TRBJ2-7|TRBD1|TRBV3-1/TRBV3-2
TGTGCCAGCAGCCGGGCCTCCGGGACAGGGGCGGGGGGCTACGAGCAGTACTTC
CASSRASGTGAGGYEQYF
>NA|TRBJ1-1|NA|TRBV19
TGTGCCAGCTACCCCCAAGATGGCGGGGGGCGGAACACTGAAGCTTTCTTT
CASYPQDGGGRNTEAFF
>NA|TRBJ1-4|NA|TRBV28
TGTGCCAGCGGCAATCAGGGGCCTAATGAAAAACTGTTTTTT
CASGNQGPNEKLFF
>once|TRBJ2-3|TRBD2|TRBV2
TGTGCCAGCAGTGCGAGGCGGGGGTCCACAGATACGCAGTATTTT
CASSARRGSTDTQYF
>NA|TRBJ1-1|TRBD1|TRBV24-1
TGTGCCACCAGTGATTTATGTACAGGGGTGGCCCGAAGAAAGGTGAACACTGAAGCTTTCTTT
CATSDLCTGVARRKVNTEAFF
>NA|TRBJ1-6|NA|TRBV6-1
TGTGCCAGCAGTGAAGGGTGGGGAGGTTCACCCCTCCACTTT
CASSEGWGGSPLHF
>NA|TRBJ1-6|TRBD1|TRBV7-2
TGTGCCAGCAGCTTAGTAGCGACAGGGAGGTATTCACCCCTCCACTTT
CASSLVATGRYSPLHF
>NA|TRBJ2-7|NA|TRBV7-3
TGTGCCAGCAGCTTACGGCCCACTACTAGTCTCTACGAGCAGTACTTC
CASSLRPTTSLYEQYF
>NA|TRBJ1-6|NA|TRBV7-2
TGTGCCAGCAGCTTAGGGCTGAATTCACCCCTCCACTTT
CASSLGLNSPLHF
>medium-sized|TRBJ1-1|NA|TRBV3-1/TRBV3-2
TGTGCCAGCAGCCATTGGGTACTAAAAGAAGCTTTCTTT
CASSHWVLKEAFF
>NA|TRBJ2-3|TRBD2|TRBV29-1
TGCAGCGTCGCCACCAGCGGGGGGGGCACAGATACGCAGTATTTT
CSVATSGGGTDTQYF
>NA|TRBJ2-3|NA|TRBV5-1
TGCGCCAGCAGCCAAACCCGAACAGGGGATACGCAGTATTTT
CASSQTRTGDTQYF
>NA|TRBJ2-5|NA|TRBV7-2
TGTGCCAGCAGCTCAGGGGTCGGGGGGCCAGAGACCCAGTACTTC
CASSSGVGGPETQYF
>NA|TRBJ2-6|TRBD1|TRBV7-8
TGTGCCAGCAGCCCTTTCATGATCCGGACAGGGGGGGCCAACGTCCTGACTTTC
CASSPFMIRTGGANVLTF
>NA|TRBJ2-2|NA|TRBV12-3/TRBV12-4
TGTGCCAGCACAAGCAGGGGCACCGGGGAGCTGTTTTTT
CASTSRGTGELFF
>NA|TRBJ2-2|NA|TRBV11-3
TGTGCCAGCAGCGGGCCGACGGCTGGTTTCACCGGGGAGCTGTTTTTT
CASSGPTAGFTGELFF
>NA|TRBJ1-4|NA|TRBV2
TGTGCCAGCAGCCCGGCGGGGATGAATGAAAAACTGTTTTTT
CASSPAGMNEKLFF
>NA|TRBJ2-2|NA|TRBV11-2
TGTGCCAGCAGTCCTTTAGGGGGGACAGTATTCGGGGAGCTGTTTTTT
CASSPLGGTVFGELFF
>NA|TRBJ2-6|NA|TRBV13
TGTGCCAGCAGCCCGTCCCCAGGGTCTTCTGGGGCCAACGTCCTGACTTTC
CASSPSPGSSGANVLTF
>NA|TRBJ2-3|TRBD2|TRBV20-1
TGCAGTGCTAGTGCGACTAGCGGGGTTATAGATACGCAGTATTTT
CSASATSGVIDTQYF
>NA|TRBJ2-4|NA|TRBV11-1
TGTGCCAGCAGCGCCGGGACACAAAACATTCAGTACTTC
CASSAGTQNIQYF
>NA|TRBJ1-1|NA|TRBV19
TGTGCCAGTAGTATCAGTCGGTCAGGTTACACTGAAGCTTTCTTT
CASSISRSGYTEAFF
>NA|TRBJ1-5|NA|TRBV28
TGTGCCAGCAGTCAAGGGGGGGACAATCAGCCCCAGCATTTT
CASSQGGDNQPQHF
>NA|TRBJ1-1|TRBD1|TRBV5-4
TGTGCCAGCAGCTTCCAACAGGGGGCAGGGAACACTGAAGCTTTCTTT
CASSFQQGAGNTEAFF
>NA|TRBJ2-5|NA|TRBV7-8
TGTGCCAGCAGCTTGGGGCACAGGGAAGAGACCCAGTACTTC
CASSLGHREETQYF
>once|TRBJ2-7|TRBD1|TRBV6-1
TGTGCCAGCAGTGACAGGGACAGTTACGAGCAGTACTTC
CASSDRDSYEQYF
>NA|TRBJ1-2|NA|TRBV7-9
TGTGCCAGCCAGGTGGGAACTAGACTGGGTGGCTACACCTTC
CASQVGTRLGGYTF
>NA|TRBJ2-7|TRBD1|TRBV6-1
TGTGCCAGCAGTGAAGAGGGACAGGGGTTCGCCTACGAGCAGTACTTC
CASSEEGQGFAYEQYF
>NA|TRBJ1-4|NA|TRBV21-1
TGTGCCAGCAGCCCCCCCATACGGGAAGAAAAACTGTTTTTT
CASSPPIREEKLFF